The 10 T cell receptor beta chains below come from one sample, sequenced in a study of control samples from healthy donors and cancer patients. The table came from immunoSEQ multiplex PCR; TCRdb's copy has only in-frame clones and leaves some out. The table includes tens of thousands of clones, around four fifths detected once. The specimen sequenced was blood. Receptor source: a man under 40 in good health.

J is TRBJ1-1 and V is TRBV18, with D unresolved. This CDR3 contains 13 residues. With 1 base removed from V and 3 bases from J, the gap between germline ends came to 6 bases. From germline, CDR1 is KGHSH and CDR2 LQKENI. Here the CDR3 reads CASSPLLDTEAFF. The CDR3 coding sequence is TGTGCCAGCTCACCACTCTTGGACACTGAAGCTTTCTTT. The whole variable domain, filled in from reference TRBV18 and TRBJ1-1, reads NAGVMQNPRHLVRRRGQEARLRCSPMKGHSHVYWYRQLPEEGLKFMVYLQKENIIDESGMPKERFSAEFPKEGPSILRIQQVVRGDSAAYFCASSPLLDTEAFFGQGTRLTVV.

The chain employs TRBV5-4 and TRBJ1-3, with D tentatively TRBD1 (6 bases). The V end was cut by 4 bases, the J end by 0 bases, with 14 bases between. This CDR3 has 16 amino acids. Germline loops: CDR1 SGHNT, CDR2 YYREEE (reference sequence). The DNA for the CDR3 is TGTGCCAGCAGCGTAGACCGGGACATCTCTGGAAACACCATATATTTT. This codes for CASSVDRDISGNTIYF.

The chain links TRBV5-1 to TRBJ2-2; 11 nucleotides agree with TRBD1. The CDR3 covers 15 residues. Germline V gives CDR1 SGHRS, CDR2 YFSETQ. V lost 4 bases and J lost 6; bases outside the gene matches: 5. The CDR3 bases are TGCGCCAGCAGCCTACGGACAGGGGGCCCCGGGGAGCTGTTTTTT. This translates into CASSLRTGGPGELFF. Full variable domain (rest looked up from reference TRBV5-1 and TRBJ2-2): KAGVTQTPRYLIKTRGQQVTLSCSPISGHRSVSWYQQTPGQGLQFLFEYFSETQRNKGNFPGRFSGRQFSNSRSEMNVSTLELGDSALYLCASSLRTGGPGELFFGEGSRLTVL.

The gene calls are TRBV28 and TRBJ1-2; 12 bases match TRBD1. The germline V gene encodes CDR1 MDHEN and CDR2 SYDVKM. The J segment lost 6 bases and the V segment lost 1 base, leaving 9 bases of the junction unmatched. This CDR3 is built from 17 residues. CDR3 region: CASSLSGTGGKLDGYTF. The CDR3 DNA sequence: TGTGCCAGCAGTTTATCCGGGACAGGGGGCAAACTGGATGGCTACACCTTC.

This clone was counted only a few times. The rearrangement joins TRBV5-1 to TRBJ1-4; D remains ambiguous. Germline-derived CDR1 and CDR2 are SGHRS and YFSETQ. The V gene lost 0 bases and the J gene lost 4 bases, with 10 bases spanning the gap. The CDR3 is 15 residues long. As DNA, the CDR3 is TGCGCCAGCAGCTTGGGGCCGGAATTTAATGAAAAACTGTTTTTT. This codes for CASSLGPEFNEKLFF.

The genes are TRBV6-5 and TRBJ1-4; a possible D gene is TRBD1 (5 bases). Deletions cut 4 bases from V and 3 bases from J, with 15 bases between. This CDR3 is 16 amino acids long. Germline CDR1 is MNHEY and CDR2 is SVGAGI. The CDR3 DNA follows: TGTGCCAGCAGTTTTCGGGGGGGAGTTGCTAATGAAAAACTGTTTTTT. Encoded protein: CASSFRGGVANEKLFF.

This chain links TRBV5-6 with TRBJ2-2; D is undetermined. CDR3 length: 13 residues. In germline, CDR1 is SGHDT, CDR2 YYEEEE. V was trimmed by 5 bases and J by 6 bases, leaving 11 bases between them. The DNA of the CDR3 is TGTGCCAGCAGGGTAGCAGGTCCCGGGGAGCTGTTTTTT. Translating it yields CASRVAGPGELFF.

This chain joins TRBV5-1 and TRBJ2-7; no clear D. V dropped 2 bases and J dropped 6 bases, with 18 bases sitting between them. The CDR3 is 15 residues long. Germline lookup yields CDR1 SGHRS and CDR2 YFSETQ. DNA of the CDR3: TGCGCCAGCAGCTTCGATGGTTCGAGGTTCGGCGAGCAGTACTTC. Encoded protein: CASSFDGSRFGEQYF.

Notes on this clone: This may arise from a read error, as a much more abundant clone is one base away. The chain is built from TRBV7-3 and TRBJ2-7; 10 positions match TRBD1. This CDR3 spans 13 amino acids. With V trimmed by 5 bases and J by 5 bases, 3 bases remained unmatched. Germline loops: CDR1 SGHTA, CDR2 FQGTGA. The CDR3 loop reads CASSPGTGDEQYF. In nucleotides, the CDR3 is TGTGCCAGCAGCCCCGGGACAGGGGACGAGCAGTACTTC.

The chain joins TRBV18 to TRBJ2-2; 8 bases align to TRBD2. The V gene end was trimmed by 3 bases and the J gene end by 1 base; junction bases not matched to a gene: 4. Germline assignment: CDR1 KGHSH and CDR2 LQKENI. The CDR3 consists of 16 residues. This CDR3 is CASSPQRGMNTGELFF. CDR3 coding DNA: TGTGCCAGCTCACCGCAGCGGGGGATGAACACCGGGGAGCTGTTTTTT.